These 31 T cell receptor beta chains originate from one sample sequenced in a study of glioma-infiltrating T cells. Using RNA template, CDR3s of TCR alpha and beta were amplified with iRepertoire arm-PCR. TCRdb reanalysed the multiplex PCR reads using MiXCR and keeps one entry per CDR3 protein. This sample has 160,000 or so distinct CDR3 sequences, with approximately 40% found just once. The sequenced sample consisted of glioma tissue, nonneoplastic brain tissue, or PBMCs (not recorded which). The receptors here all came from a human donor with low-grade glioma or glioblastoma, undergoing nonglioma brain surgery, or in good health (not recorded which).

Many counts were recorded for this clonotype. The V call is TRBV30, the J call TRBJ1-5; D is ambiguous. CDR3 length equals 14 residues. CDR1 GTSNPN and CDR2 SVGIG come from the germline V gene (reference sequence). Deletions cut 1 base from V and 4 bases from J, with 11 bases between. Here the CDR3 DNA reads TGTGCCTGGAGTGCGAACAGCAAAAATCAGCCCCAGCATTTT. As protein: CAWSANSKNQPQHF.

The gene calls are TRBV2 and TRBJ2-1; TRBD2 might be the D (5 bases). V lost 7 bases, J lost 7 bases, and 17 bases lay in between. CDR3 length: 14 residues. The germline gives CDR1 SNHLY, CDR2 FYNNEI. CDR3 coding DNA: TGTGCCAGCAACTTGGGAATAGCGAATAATGAGCAGTTCTTC. Translated, it gives CASNLGIANNEQFF.

Ten or more counts support this clonotype. The chain joins TRBV6-6 to TRBJ2-1; 10 bases match TRBD1. The germline V gene encodes CDR1 MNHNY and CDR2 SVGAGI (reference sequence). The CDR3 runs 16 residues. Trimming took 2 bases from V and 3 from J; bases not matched to a gene: 4. The CDR3 nucleotides are TGTGCCAGCAGTTACGGGGACAGGGGACTCTACAATGAGCAGTTCTTC. It yields the protein CASSYGDRGLYNEQFF.

This clonotype occurred many times. The chain carries TRBV11-2 and TRBJ2-3; D unresolved. Germline loops: CDR1 SGHAT, CDR2 FQNNGV. V shed 1 base and J shed 4 bases, with 6 bases lying between them. CDR3 length: 13 amino acids. This CDR3 reads CASSLAGSDTQYF. CDR3 in DNA: TGTGCCAGCAGCTTAGCTGGGTCAGATACGCAGTATTTT.

The chain couples TRBV6-1 to TRBJ2-6; D unresolved. V shed 6 bases and J shed 3 bases, with 3 bases lying between them. Germline lookup yields CDR1 MNHNS and CDR2 SASEGT. The CDR3 is made up of 12 amino acids. DNA for the CDR3: TGTGCCAGCAGATATGGGGCCAACGTCCTGACTTTC. Translating gives CASRYGANVLTF.

This clonotype was counted only a few times. This chain uses TRBV29-1 with TRBJ1-2; D is unresolved. V lost 6 bases, J lost 6 bases, and 17 bases lay in between. The length of the CDR3 is 13 residues. Germline V lookup: CDR1 SQVTM, CDR2 ANQGSEA. The CDR3 sequence is CSVDTPPSDGYTF. The CDR3 DNA follows: TGCAGCGTCGACACCCCCCCGTCCGATGGCTACACCTTC.

This clonotype was found many times. The chain has TRBV28 and TRBJ2-7, with unresolved D. Trimming took 1 base from V and 7 from J, leaving 8 bases between them. CDR3 length equals 12 residues. Germline CDR1 reads MDHEN; CDR2 reads SYDVKM. In DNA form, the CDR3 reads TGTGCCAGCAGTTTATTGGGTCGGGAGCAGTACTTC. This translates into CASSLLGREQYF.

A note on this clonotype: It is unclear where the CDR3 begins or ends on the DNA, so no DNA is shown, and the CDR3 is as TCRdb lists it. The chain is built from TRBV7-9 and TRBJ2-3; the table's TRBD1 call for D was not verified on the DNA. Germline V gene sequence: CDR1 SEHNR, CDR2 FQNEAQ (reference sequence). Ends included, the CDR3 has 17 residues. The CDR3 spells CASSFYICSARGDTQYF.

Concerning this clonotype: One base away lies a much larger clone, so this may be a sequencing read error. CDR3 loop: CASTSSGTAYEQYF. Written as DNA, the CDR3 is TGTGCCAGCACCTCCTCCGGGACAGCCTACGAGCAGTACTTC. The chain has TRBV7-8 and TRBJ2-7; TRBD1 matches at 7 bases. Germline CDR1 is SGHVS and CDR2 is FQNEAQ. There are 14 residues in the CDR3. Trimming removed 7 bases from V and 2 bases from J; junction bases left unmatched: 8.

This clonotype is a singleton in its sample. The chain recombines TRBV19 with TRBJ2-7; 15 bases are a match to TRBD2. The CDR3 has 17 amino acids. J lost 12 bases, V lost 9 bases, and 21 bases had no gene match. The germline CDR1 and CDR2 sequences are LNHDA and SQIVND (reference sequence). The CDR3 nucleotides read TGTGCCAGCAGCCTCCGAGGACTAGCGGGAGGGCCTTCCGCCGGGTACTTC. It codes for CASSLRGLAGGPSAGYF.

In the case of this clonotype: One junction end does not reproduce the germline sequence, and a read error may be involved. CDR3 sequence (DNA): TGTGACAGCAGTTATGACAGGCTCAATCAGCCCCAGCATTTT. Translation: CDSSYDRLNQPQHF. The chain employs TRBV12-3 or TRBV12-4 and TRBJ1-5; a possible D gene is TRBD1 (6 bases). This CDR3 region has 14 residues.

In the case of this clonotype: A much more abundant neighbour one base away suggests this may be a read error. The genes are TRBV20-1 and TRBJ2-3; a possible D gene is TRBD2 (6 bases). The CDR3 length is 15 residues. The ends were cut back, 6 bases at V and 3 bases at J, with 19 bases in the middle. Looked up from germline, CDR1 is DFQATT and CDR2 is SNEGSKA (reference sequence). The CDR3: CSAPLGGGATDTQYF. CDR3 bases: TGCAGTGCCCCGTTGGGGGGAGGCGCAACAGATACGCAGTATTTT.

Concerning this clonotype itself: This clone may be a read error of a much larger clone one base away. J is TRBJ1-4 and V is TRBV20-1; D gene uncertain. The CDR3 is 13 residues long. Trimming left V 4 bases short and J 4 bases short, with 10 bases between. Germline V gene lookup returns CDR1 DFQATT and CDR2 SNEGSKA (reference sequence). CDR3 bases: TGCAGTGCTAACGGGGTTTTTAATGAAAAACTGTTTTTT. Protein: CSANGVFNEKLFF.

In the case of this clonotype: A much larger clone is a single base away; this may be a read error. The chain employs TRBV18 and TRBJ1-1; 7 nucleotides align to TRBD1. CDR3 length equals 14 residues. The germline V gene has CDR1 KGHSH and CDR2 LQKENI. CDR3 region: CASSIGTENNEAFF. In DNA, the CDR3 is TGTGCCAGCTCAATTGGGACAGAGAACAATGAAGCTTTCTTT. Supplemented by reference TRBV18 and TRBJ1-1, the full variable domain reads NAGVMQNPRHLVRRRGQEARLRCSPMKGHSHVYWYRQLPEEGLKFMVYLQKENIIDESGMPKERFSAEFPKEGPSILRIQQVVRGDSAAYFCASSIGTENNEAFFGQGTRLTVV.

This clonotype was observed at least ten times. This chain connects TRBV20-1 to TRBJ2-1; D may be TRBD2 (5 bases). V was pared by 4 bases and J by 8 bases, with 12 bases between. The CDR3 runs 12 residues. The germline gives CDR1 DFQATT, CDR2 SNEGSKA (reference sequence). The DNA of the CDR3 is TGCAGTGCTACCTTAGTCGGGGATGAGCAGTTCTTC. This codes for CSATLVGDEQFF.

This clonotype appeared many times. V is TRBV20-1 and J is TRBJ2-3; D is unresolved. Per the germline V gene, CDR1 is DFQATT and CDR2 is SNEGSKA (reference sequence). V shed 1 base and J shed 5 bases, with 7 bases lying between them. There are 12 residues in the CDR3. CDR3 nucleotides: TGCAGTGCTAGAGCGGGTCAAGATACGCAGTATTTT. This sequence encodes CSARAGQDTQYF.

The rearrangement joins TRBV19 to TRBJ2-7; 7 bases match TRBD1. CDR1 and CDR2 (germline): LNHDA, SQIVND (reference sequence). This CDR3 has 12 amino acids. V trimming: 4 bases; J trimming: 6 bases; junction bases outside the gene matches: 3. CDR3 sequence (DNA): TGTGCCAGTAGTAAAGGGACAGCCGAGCAGTACTTC. Amino acid sequence: CASSKGTAEQYF. The entire variable domain, with the rest obtained from reference TRBV19 and TRBJ2-7, is as follows: DGGITQSPKYLFRKEGQNVTLSCEQNLNHDAMYWYRQDPGQGLRLIYYSQIVNDFQKGDIAEGYSVSREKKESFPLTVTSAQKNPTAFYLCASSKGTAEQYFGPGTRLTVT.

This clonotype occurred many times. The V gene is TRBV19, the J gene TRBJ1-5; D remains unclear. The CDR3 is made up of 14 amino acids. V dropped 6 bases and J dropped 4 bases, with 13 bases sitting between them. CDR1 is LNHDA, CDR2 SQIVND, per germline (reference sequence). The CDR3, as DNA: TGTGCCAGTAGGCCTCAATCCCCAAATCAGCCCCAGCATTTT. The encoded protein is CASRPQSPNQPQHF.

This clonotype has a handful of counts. CDR3 sequence reads: CASMGFFETQYF. CDR3 nucleotides: TGTGCCAGTATGGGGTTTTTCGAGACCCAGTACTTC. J is TRBJ2-5 and V is TRBV19; D remains ambiguous. V shed 7 bases and J shed 5 bases, with 11 bases lying between them. The CDR3 extends over 12 amino acids. CDR1 is LNHDA, CDR2 SQIVND, per germline (reference sequence). The variable domain in full, completed from reference TRBV19 and TRBJ2-5, reads DGGITQSPKYLFRKEGQNVTLSCEQNLNHDAMYWYRQDPGQGLRLIYYSQIVNDFQKGDIAEGYSVSREKKESFPLTVTSAQKNPTAFYLCASMGFFETQYFGPGTRLLVL.

The V call is TRBV12-3 or TRBV12-4, the J call TRBJ2-5; 8 bases match TRBD1. V dropped 5 bases and J dropped 0; count of bases not matched to a gene: 5. The CDR3 is 15 residues long. The CDR3 here is CASSPGGLYQETQYF. The CDR3 coding sequence is TGTGCCAGCAGTCCAGGGGGCTTGTACCAAGAGACCCAGTACTTC.

This clonotype was seen many times. The J gene is TRBJ1-5, the V gene TRBV5-8; D not resolved. This CDR3 is built from 13 residues. V was trimmed by 1 base and J by 5 bases, leaving 7 bases between them. In germline, CDR1 is SGHTS, CDR2 YDEGEE. CDR3 coding DNA: TGTGCCAGCAGCTTGATGTTGGATCAGCCCCAGCATTTT. This sequence encodes CASSLMLDQPQHF.

This clonotype appeared a single time. The V and J genes are TRBV5-4 and TRBJ1-1; possibly TRBD1 for D (6 bases). CDR1 and CDR2 from the germline V gene are SGHNT and YYREEE (reference sequence). The V end lost 4 bases, the J end lost 0 bases, and 13 bases lay between the germline ends. CDR3 length equals 15 residues. The CDR3 DNA sequence: TGTGCCAGCAGCCTGGACCCAGGGGTGAACACTGAAGCTTTCTTT. This gives the protein CASSLDPGVNTEAFF. The complete variable domain, with remaining parts taken from reference TRBV5-4 and TRBJ1-1, reads ETGVTQSPTHLIKTRGQQVTLRCSSQSGHNTVSWYQQALGQGPQFIFQYYREEENGRGNFPPRFSGLQFPNYSSELNVNALELDDSALYLCASSLDPGVNTEAFFGQGTRLTVV.

This clonotype was seen a few times. CDR3: CATSDLVDTQYF. The CDR3 bases are TGTGCCACCAGTGATTTGGTAGATACGCAGTATTTT. V and J are TRBV24-1 and TRBJ2-3; D is unresolved. The V gene lost 0 bases and the J gene lost 5 bases, with 2 bases spanning the gap. The germline V gene has CDR1 KGHDR and CDR2 SFDVKD. CDR3 length equals 12 residues.

Concerning this clonotype: This sequence may be a read error, since a much larger clone differs from it by one base. CDR3 sequence reads: CSPDPGNQETQYF. The DNA for the CDR3 is TGCAGTCCCGATCCGGGGAACCAAGAGACCCAGTACTTC. This rearrangement joins TRBV20-1 to TRBJ2-5, with D maybe TRBD2 (5 bases). CDR1 DFQATT and CDR2 SNEGSKA come from the germline V gene (reference sequence). With 8 bases removed from V and 0 bases from J, the gap between germline ends came to 13 bases. CDR3 length equals 13 residues.

The rearrangement joins TRBV14 to TRBJ2-1; D is unresolved. The ends were cut back, 4 bases at V and 0 bases at J, with 10 bases in the middle. Germline CDR1 reads SGHDN; CDR2 reads FVKESK. This CDR3 has 15 residues. CDR3 nucleotides: TGTGCCAGCAGCCCGGATTTGAGCTCCTACAATGAGCAGTTCTTC. Amino acid sequence: CASSPDLSSYNEQFF.

Details on this clonotype: A read error is possible here, since a much larger clone lies one base away. This rearrangement joins TRBV25-1 to TRBJ1-1; D not resolved. Trimming removed 2 bases at V and 0 bases at J, with 13 bases between. The CDR3 sequence is 16 residues long. Germline CDR1 MGHDK, CDR2 SYGVNS. Written as DNA, the CDR3 is TGTGCCAGCAGTGAAGGTACGACGTTTGTGAACACTGAAGCTTTCTTT. As protein: CASSEGTTFVNTEAFF.

A note on this clonotype: It may be a read error: a sequence one base away is much more abundant. The chain joins TRBV28 to TRBJ2-1, with a possible D match to TRBD2 (5 bases). The end of the DNA aligns better with TRBJ2-5, so the J call may be wrong. Germline V gene data show CDR1 as MDHEN and CDR2 as SYDVKM. The CDR3 runs 11 residues. Here the CDR3 DNA reads TGTGCCGGCAGTTTATACGGGAACCAGTACTTC. Its protein product is CAGSLYGNQYF.

This clonotype showed up many times. The junction departs from the called germline gene at one end, perhaps through a read error. The chain combines TRBV29-1 with TRBJ1-1; D unresolved. Per the germline V gene, CDR1 is SQVTM and CDR2 is ANQGSEA. This CDR3 spans 11 amino acids. The DNA for the CDR3 is TGCAGCGCAGTGACCGCCGCTGACGCTTTCTTT. Translated: CSAVTAADAFF.

The chain combines TRBV7-9 with TRBJ2-5; D is undetermined. The CDR3 spans 15 residues. Germline V gives CDR1 SEHNR, CDR2 FQNEAQ (reference sequence). The V and J ends lost 2 bases and 2 bases respectively, with 12 bases between them. The CDR3: CASSLPVGIQETQYF. CDR3 bases: TGTGCCAGCAGCTTACCAGTTGGGATACAAGAGACCCAGTACTTC.

V and J are TRBV12-3 or TRBV12-4 and TRBJ1-2; unclear D gene. V was trimmed by 5 bases and J by 3 bases, leaving 13 bases between them. The CDR3 totals 14 residues. For the CDR3, the DNA is TGTGCCAGCAGTCCCCAAGGATCCCACTATGGCTACACCTTC. Encoded protein: CASSPQGSHYGYTF.

The table lists this clonotype with many counts. The CDR3 bases are TGTGCCAGCAGCTTACGTGACAGTAGGAGGAATGAGCAGTTCTTC. Encoded protein: CASSLRDSRRNEQFF. The chain carries TRBV7-2 and TRBJ2-1, with D perhaps TRBD1 or TRBD2 (5 bases each). The CDR3 length is 15 residues. Germline lookup yields CDR1 SGHTA and CDR2 FQGNSA. Between the trimmed V and J ends, which lost 2 bases and 7 bases, there was a span of 15 bases.